The clone carrying this T cell receptor (beta chain) was detected ten times or more. Its specificity is unknown. These data come from a study of breast tumors, draining lymph nodes, adjacent tissues. After removal of 3 bases from V and 1 base from J, the junction contained 13 bases not matched to a gene. The CDR3 covers 19 residues. CDR1 is LGHNA and CDR2 is YNFKEQ in the germline V gene. Samples came from axillary lymph nodes draining the breast cancer. TCRdb independently ran MiXCR on the multiplex PCR reads; one entry per CDR3 protein. The profile shows around 250,000 distinct CDR3 sequences, about 34% of them singletons. Regarding the study as a whole: That most tumor T cells come from lymph nodes remained unproven.

Specimen: axillary lymph node tissue. This chain links TRBV4-2 with TRBJ2-5; the match to TRBD2 covers 11 bases. The sequence was obtained from a female donor with breast cancer. Some clones in this sample may be carry-over from other donors' samples. Written as DNA, the CDR3 is TGTGCCAGCAGCCAGGGCCCAACTAGCGGGAGAGGCCCCCAAGAGACCCAGTACTTC. Translated: CASSQGPTSGRGPQETQYF.